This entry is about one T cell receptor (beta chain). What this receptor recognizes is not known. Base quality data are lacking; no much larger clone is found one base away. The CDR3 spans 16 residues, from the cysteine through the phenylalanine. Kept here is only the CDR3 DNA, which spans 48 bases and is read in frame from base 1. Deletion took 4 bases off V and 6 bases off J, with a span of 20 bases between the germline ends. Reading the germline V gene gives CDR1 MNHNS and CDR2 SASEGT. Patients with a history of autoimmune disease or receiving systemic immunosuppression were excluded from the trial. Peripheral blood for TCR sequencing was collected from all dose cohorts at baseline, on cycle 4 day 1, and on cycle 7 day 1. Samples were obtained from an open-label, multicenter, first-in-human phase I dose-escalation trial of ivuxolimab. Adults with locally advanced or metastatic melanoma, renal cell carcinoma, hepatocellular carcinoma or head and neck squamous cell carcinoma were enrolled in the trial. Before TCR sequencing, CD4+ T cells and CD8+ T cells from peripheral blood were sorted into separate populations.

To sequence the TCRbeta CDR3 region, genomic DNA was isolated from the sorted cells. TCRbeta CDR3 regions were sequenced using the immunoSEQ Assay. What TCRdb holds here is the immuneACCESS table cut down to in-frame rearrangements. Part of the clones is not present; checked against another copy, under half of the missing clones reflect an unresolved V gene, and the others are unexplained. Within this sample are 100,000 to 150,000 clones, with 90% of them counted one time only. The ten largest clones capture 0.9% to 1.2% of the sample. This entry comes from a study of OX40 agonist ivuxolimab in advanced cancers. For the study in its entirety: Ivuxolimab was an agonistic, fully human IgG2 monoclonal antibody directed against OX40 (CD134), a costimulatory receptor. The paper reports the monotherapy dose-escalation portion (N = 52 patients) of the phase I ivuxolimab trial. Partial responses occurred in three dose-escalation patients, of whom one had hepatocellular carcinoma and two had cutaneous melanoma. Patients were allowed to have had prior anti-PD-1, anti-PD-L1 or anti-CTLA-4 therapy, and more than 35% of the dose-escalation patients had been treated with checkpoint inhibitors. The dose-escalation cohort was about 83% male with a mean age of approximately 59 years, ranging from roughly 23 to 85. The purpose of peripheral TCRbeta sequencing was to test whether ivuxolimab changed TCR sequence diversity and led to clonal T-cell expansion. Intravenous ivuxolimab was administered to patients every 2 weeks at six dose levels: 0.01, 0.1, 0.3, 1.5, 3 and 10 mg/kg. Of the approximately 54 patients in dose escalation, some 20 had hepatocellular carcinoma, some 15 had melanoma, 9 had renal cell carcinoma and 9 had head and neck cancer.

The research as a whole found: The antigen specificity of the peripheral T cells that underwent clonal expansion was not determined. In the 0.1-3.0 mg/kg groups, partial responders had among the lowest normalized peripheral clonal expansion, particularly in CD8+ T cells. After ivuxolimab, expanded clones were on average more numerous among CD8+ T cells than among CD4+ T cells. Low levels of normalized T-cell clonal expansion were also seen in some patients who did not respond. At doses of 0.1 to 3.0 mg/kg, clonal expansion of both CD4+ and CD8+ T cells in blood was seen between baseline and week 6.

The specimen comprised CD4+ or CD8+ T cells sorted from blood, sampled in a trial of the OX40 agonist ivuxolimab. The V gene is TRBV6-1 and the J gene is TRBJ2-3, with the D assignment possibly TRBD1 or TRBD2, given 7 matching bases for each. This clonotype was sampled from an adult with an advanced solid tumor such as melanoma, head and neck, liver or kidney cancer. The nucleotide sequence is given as TGTGCCAGCAGTGCCCTGGGGAGGGGGCGACCCGATACGCAGTATTTT. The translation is CASSALGRGRPDTQYF.